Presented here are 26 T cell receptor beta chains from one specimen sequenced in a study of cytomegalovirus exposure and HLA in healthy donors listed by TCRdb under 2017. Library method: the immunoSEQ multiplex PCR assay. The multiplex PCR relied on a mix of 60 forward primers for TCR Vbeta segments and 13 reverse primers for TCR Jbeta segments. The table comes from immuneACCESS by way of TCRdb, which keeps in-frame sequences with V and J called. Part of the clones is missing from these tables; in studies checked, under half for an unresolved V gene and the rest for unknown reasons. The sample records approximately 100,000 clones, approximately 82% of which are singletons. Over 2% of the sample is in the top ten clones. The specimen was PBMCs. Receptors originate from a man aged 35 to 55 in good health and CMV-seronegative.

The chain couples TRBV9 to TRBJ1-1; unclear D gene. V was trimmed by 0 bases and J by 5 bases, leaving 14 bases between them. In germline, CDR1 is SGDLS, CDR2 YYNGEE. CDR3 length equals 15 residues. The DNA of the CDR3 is TGTGCCAGCAGCGTAGCTGTAGCGACGGGGACTGAAGCTTTCTTT. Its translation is CASSVAVATGTEAFF.

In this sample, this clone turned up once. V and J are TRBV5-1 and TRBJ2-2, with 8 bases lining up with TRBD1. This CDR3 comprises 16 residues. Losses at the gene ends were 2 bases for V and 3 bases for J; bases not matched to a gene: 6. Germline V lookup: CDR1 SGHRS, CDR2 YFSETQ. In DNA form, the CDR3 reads TGCGCCAGCAGCTTCGCAGGGGGCCGAGACACCGGGGAGCTGTTTTTT. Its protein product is CASSFAGGRDTGELFF.

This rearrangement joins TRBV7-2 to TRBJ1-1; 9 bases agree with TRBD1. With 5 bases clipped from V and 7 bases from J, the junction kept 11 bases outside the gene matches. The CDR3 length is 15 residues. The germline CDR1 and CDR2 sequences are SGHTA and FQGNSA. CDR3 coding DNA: TGTGCCAGCAGCCAACCCGGGACAGGGAGAATTGAAGCTTTCTTT. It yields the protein CASSQPGTGRIEAFF.

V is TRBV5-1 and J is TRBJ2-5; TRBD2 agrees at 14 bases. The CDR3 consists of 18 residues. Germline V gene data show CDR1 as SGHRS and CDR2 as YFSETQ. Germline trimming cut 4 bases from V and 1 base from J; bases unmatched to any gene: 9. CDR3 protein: CASSLGTSGGSVQETQYF. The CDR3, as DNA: TGCGCCAGCAGCCTTGGGACTAGCGGGGGATCCGTCCAAGAGACCCAGTACTTC.

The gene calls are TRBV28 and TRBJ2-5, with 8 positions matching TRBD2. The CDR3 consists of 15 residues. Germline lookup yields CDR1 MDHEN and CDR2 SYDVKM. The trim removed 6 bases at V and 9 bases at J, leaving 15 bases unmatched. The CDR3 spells CASSGGGLGGEAQYF. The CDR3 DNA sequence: TGTGCCAGCAGCGGGGGGGGGCTAGGAGGGGAGGCCCAGTACTTC.

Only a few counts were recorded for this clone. CDR3 protein: CASSSGQTYEQYF. CDR3 nucleotide sequence: TGCGCCAGCAGCTCGGGACAGACCTACGAGCAGTACTTC. V usage is TRBV5-1 and J usage is TRBJ2-7, with TRBD1 identical over 7 bases. Per the germline V gene, CDR1 is SGHRS and CDR2 is YFSETQ. The CDR3 contains 13 residues. V lost 3 bases and J lost 2; bases outside the gene matches: 2.

The CDR3 nucleotides read TGTGCCAGCAGTGAGCCGGGTTACAATAATTCACCCCTCCACTTT. Residues: CASSEPGYNNSPLHF. The chain couples TRBV2 to TRBJ1-6; D unresolved. V was clipped by 3 bases and J by 5 bases, with 11 bases between them. Germline V gene sequence: CDR1 SNHLY, CDR2 FYNNEI. The CDR3 spans 15 residues.

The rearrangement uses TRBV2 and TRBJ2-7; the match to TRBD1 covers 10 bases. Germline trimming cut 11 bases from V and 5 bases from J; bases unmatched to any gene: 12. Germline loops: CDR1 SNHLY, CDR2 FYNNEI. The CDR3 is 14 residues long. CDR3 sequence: CADSWDRGSDEQYF. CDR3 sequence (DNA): TGTGCCGACAGCTGGGACAGGGGATCGGACGAGCAGTACTTC.

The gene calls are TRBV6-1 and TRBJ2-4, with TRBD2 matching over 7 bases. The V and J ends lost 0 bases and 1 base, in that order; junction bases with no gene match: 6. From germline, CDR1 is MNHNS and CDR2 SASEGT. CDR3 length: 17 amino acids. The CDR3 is CASSEAWMGGAKNIQYF. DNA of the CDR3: TGTGCCAGCAGTGAAGCCTGGATGGGGGGGGCCAAAAACATTCAGTACTTC.

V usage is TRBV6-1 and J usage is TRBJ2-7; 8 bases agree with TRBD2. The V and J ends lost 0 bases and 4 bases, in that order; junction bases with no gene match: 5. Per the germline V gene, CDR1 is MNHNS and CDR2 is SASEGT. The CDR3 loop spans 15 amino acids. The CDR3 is CASSEAWSGGYEQYF. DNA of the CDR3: TGTGCCAGCAGTGAAGCGTGGAGCGGGGGATACGAGCAGTACTTC.

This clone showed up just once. The CDR3 nucleotides are TGCGCCAGCAGCTTGGCCGGGACATTATCTGAAGCTTTCTTT. Residues: CASSLAGTLSEAFF. J is TRBJ1-1 and V is TRBV5-1, with a weak D call TRBD1 (6 bases). This CDR3 has 14 residues. V lost 0 bases and J 6 bases, leaving 12 bases between the germline ends. CDR1 and CDR2 from the germline V gene are SGHRS and YFSETQ.

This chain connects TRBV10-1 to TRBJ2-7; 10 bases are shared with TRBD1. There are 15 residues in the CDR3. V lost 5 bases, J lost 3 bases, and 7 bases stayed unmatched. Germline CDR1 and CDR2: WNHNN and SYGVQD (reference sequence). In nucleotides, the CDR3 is TGCGCCAGCAGTCGAGGACAGGGGGGTATCTACGAGCAGTACTTC. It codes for CASSRGQGGIYEQYF.

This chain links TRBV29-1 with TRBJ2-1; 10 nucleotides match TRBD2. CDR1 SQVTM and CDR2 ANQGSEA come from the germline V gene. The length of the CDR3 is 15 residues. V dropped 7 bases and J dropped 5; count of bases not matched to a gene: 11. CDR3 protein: CSGGVSGGANNEQFF. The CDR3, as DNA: TGCAGCGGGGGAGTCAGCGGGGGGGCCAACAATGAGCAGTTCTTC.

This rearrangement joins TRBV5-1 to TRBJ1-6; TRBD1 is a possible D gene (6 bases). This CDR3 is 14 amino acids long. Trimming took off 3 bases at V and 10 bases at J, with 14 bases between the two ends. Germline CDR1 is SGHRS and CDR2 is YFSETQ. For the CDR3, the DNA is TGCGCCAGCAGCTCGATTAACGACAGGTCACCCCTCCACTTT. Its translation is CASSSINDRSPLHF.

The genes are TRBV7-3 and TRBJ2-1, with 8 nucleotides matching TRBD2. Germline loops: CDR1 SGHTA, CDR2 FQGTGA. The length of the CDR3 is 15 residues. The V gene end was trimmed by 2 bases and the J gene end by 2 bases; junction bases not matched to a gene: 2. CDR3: CASSLAGGAYNEQFF. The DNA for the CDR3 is TGTGCCAGCAGCTTAGCCGGGGGGGCCTACAATGAGCAGTTCTTC.

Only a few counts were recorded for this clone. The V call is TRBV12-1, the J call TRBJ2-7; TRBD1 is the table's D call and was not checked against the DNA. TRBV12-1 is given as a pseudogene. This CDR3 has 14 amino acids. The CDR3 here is CASSFGRLTYEQYF. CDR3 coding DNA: TGTGCCAGCAGCTTCGGCAGGTTGACCTACGAGCAGTACTTC.

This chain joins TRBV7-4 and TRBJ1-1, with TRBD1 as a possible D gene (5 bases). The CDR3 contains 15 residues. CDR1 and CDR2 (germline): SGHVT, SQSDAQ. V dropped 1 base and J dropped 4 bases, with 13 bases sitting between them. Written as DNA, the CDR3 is TGTGCCAGCAGCTTAGGCAGGGTGGAGGGCACTGAAGCTTTCTTT. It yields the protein CASSLGRVEGTEAFF.

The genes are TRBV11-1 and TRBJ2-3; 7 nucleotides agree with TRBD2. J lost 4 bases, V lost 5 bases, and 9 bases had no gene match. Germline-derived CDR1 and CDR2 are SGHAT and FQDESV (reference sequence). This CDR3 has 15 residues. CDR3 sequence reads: CASSLGGSRADTQYF. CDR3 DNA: TGTGCCAGCAGCCTGGGGGGGTCACGTGCAGATACGCAGTATTTT.

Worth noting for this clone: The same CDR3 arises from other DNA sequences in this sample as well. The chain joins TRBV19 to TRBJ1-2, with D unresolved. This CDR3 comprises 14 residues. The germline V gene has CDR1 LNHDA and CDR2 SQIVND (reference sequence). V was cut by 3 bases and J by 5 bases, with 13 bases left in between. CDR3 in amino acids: CASSIPGLNYGYTF. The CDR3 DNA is TGTGCCAGTAGTATTCCCGGGTTGAATTATGGCTACACCTTC.

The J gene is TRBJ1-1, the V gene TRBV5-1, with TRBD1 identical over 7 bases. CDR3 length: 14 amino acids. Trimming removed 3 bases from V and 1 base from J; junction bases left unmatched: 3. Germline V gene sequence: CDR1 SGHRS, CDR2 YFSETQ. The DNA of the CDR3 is TGCGCCAGCAGCTGGGGGACAGAGAACACTGAAGCTTTCTTT. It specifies CASSWGTENTEAFF.

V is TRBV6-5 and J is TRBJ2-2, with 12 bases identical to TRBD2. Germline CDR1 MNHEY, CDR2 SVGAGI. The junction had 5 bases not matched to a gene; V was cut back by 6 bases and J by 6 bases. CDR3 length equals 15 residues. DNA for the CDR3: TGTGCCAGCAGACTGACTAGCGGGGGCCCCGGGGAGCTGTTTTTT. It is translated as CASRLTSGGPGELFF.

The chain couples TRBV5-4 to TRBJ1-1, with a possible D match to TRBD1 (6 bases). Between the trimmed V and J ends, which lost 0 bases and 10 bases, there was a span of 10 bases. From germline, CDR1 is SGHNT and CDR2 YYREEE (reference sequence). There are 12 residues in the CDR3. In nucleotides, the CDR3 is TGTGCCAGCAGCTTGGGGGGGCGCCGAGCTTTCTTT. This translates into CASSLGGRRAFF.

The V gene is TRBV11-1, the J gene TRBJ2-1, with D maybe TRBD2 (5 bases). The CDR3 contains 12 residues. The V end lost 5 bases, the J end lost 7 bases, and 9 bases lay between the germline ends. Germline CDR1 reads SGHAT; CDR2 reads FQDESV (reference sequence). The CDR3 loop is CASSQEVNEQFF. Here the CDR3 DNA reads TGTGCCAGCAGCCAGGAGGTAAATGAGCAGTTCTTC. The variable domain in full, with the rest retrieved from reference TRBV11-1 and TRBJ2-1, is EAEVAQSPRYKITEKSQAVAFWCDPISGHATLYWYRQILGQGPELLVQFQDESVVDDSQLPKDRFSAERLKGVDSTLKIQPAELGDSAMYLCASSQEVNEQFFGPGTRLTVL.

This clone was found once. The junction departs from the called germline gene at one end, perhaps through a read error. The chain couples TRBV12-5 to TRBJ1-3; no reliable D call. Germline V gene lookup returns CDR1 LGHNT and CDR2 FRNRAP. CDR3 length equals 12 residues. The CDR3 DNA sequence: TGTGCTAGTGGCCCCGGAGGCAGGCAGAATAATTTT. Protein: CASGPGGRQNNF.

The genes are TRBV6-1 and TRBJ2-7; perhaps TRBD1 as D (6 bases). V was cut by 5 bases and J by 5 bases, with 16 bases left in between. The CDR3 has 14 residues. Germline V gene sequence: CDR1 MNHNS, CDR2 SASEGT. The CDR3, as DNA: TGTGCCAGCAGTCCCCAGGGACATCAGGACGAGCAGTACTTC. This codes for CASSPQGHQDEQYF.

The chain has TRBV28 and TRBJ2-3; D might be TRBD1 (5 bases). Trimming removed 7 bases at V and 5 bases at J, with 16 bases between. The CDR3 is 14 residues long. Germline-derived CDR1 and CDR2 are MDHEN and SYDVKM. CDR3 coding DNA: TGTGCCAGCAATTGGAGACAGCCCCAAGATACGCAGTATTTT. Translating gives CASNWRQPQDTQYF.